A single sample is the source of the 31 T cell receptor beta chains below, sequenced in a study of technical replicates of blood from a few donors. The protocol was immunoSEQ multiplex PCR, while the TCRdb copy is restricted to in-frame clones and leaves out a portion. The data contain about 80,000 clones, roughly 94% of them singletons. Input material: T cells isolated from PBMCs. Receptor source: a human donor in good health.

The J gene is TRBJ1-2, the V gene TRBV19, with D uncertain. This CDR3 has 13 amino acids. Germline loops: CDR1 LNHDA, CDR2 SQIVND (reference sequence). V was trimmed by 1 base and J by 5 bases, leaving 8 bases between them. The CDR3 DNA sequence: TGTGCCAGTAGTATAGCCCGCCAGTATGGCTACACCTTC. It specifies CASSIARQYGYTF.

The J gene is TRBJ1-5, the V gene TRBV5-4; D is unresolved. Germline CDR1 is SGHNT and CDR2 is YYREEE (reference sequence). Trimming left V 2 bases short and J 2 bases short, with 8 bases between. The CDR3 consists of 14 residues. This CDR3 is CASSFTQGNQPQHF. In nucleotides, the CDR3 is TGTGCCAGCAGCTTTACTCAGGGCAATCAGCCCCAGCATTTT.

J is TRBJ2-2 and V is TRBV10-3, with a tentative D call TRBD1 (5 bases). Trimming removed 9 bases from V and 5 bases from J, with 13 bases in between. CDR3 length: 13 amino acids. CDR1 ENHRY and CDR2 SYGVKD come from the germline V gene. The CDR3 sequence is CAIGDLGTGELFF. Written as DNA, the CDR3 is TGTGCCATAGGGGATTTGGGTACCGGGGAGCTGTTTTTT.

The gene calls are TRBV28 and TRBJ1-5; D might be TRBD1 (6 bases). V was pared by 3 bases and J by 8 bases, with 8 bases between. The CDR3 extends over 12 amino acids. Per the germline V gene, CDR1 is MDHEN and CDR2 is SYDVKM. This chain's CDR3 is CASSFPGEPQHF. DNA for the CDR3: TGTGCCAGCAGTTTTCCAGGGGAGCCCCAGCATTTT. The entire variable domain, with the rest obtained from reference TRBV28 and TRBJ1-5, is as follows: DVKVTQSSRYLVKRTGEKVFLECVQDMDHENMFWYRQDPGLGLRLIYFSYDVKMKEKGDIPEGYSVSREKKERFSLILESASTNQTSMYLCASSFPGEPQHFGDGTRLSIL.

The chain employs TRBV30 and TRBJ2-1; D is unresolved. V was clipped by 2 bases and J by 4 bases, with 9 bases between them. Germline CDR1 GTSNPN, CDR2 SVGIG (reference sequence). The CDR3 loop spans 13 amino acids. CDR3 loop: CAWSNFRYNEQFF. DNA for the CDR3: TGTGCCTGGAGTAACTTCAGGTACAATGAGCAGTTCTTC.

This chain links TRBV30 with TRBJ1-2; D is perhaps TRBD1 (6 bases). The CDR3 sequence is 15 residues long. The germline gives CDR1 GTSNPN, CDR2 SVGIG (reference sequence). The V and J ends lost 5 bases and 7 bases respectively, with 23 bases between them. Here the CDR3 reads CAWLGWGQAHLGYTF. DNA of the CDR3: TGTGCCTGGCTGGGGTGGGGGCAGGCCCACCTTGGCTACACCTTC. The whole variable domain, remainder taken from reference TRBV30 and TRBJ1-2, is SQTIHQWPATLVQPVGSPLSLECTVEGTSNPNLYWYRQAAGRGLQLLFYSVGIGQISSEVPQNLSASRPQDRQFILSSKKLLLSDSGFYLCAWLGWGQAHLGYTFGSGTRLTVV.

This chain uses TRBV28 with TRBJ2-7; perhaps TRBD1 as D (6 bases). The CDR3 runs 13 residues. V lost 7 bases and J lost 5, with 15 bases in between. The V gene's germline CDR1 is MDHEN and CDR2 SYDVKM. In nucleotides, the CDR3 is TGTGCCAGCATGGAAACAGGGCAAAACGAGCAGTACTTC. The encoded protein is CASMETGQNEQYF.

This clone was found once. CDR3 protein: CASSLLAGIYEQYF. In DNA form, the CDR3 reads TGTGCCAGCAGTTTACTAGCGGGAATATACGAGCAGTACTTC. This chain uses TRBV27 with TRBJ2-7, with TRBD2 identical over 9 bases. The germline V gene encodes CDR1 MNHEY and CDR2 SMNVEV (reference sequence). This CDR3 region has 14 residues. J gave up 4 bases and V 2 bases, and 3 bases lay outside the gene matches.

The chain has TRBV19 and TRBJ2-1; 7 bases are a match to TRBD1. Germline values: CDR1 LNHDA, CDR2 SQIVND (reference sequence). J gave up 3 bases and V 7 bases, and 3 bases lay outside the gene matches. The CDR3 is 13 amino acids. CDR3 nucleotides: TGTGCCAGTACCAGACAGGGCTACAATGAGCAGTTCTTC. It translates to CASTRQGYNEQFF.

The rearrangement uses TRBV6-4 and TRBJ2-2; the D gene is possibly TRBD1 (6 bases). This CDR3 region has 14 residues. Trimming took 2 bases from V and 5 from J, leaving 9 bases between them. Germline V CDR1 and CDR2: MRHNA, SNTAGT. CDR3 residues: CASSDQGNTGELFF. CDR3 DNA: TGTGCCAGCAGTGACCAGGGGAATACCGGGGAGCTGTTTTTT.

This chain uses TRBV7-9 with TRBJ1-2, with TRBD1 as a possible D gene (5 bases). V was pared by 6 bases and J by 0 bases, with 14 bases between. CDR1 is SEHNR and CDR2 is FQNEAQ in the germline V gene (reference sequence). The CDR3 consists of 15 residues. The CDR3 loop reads CASSPKTAANYGYTF. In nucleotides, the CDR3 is TGTGCCAGCAGTCCAAAGACAGCCGCTAACTATGGCTACACCTTC.

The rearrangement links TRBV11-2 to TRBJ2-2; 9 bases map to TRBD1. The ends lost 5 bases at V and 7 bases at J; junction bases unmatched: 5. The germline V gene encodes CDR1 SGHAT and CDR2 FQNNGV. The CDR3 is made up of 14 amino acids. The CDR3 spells CASSVDRGVGELFF. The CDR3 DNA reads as TGTGCCAGCAGCGTGGACAGGGGAGTCGGGGAGCTGTTTTTT.

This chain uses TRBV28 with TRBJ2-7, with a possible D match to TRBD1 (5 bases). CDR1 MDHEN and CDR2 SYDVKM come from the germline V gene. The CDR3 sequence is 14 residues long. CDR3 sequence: CGGTDTLSSYEQYF. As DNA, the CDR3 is TGTGGGGGAACGGACACTCTAAGCTCCTACGAGCAGTACTTC.

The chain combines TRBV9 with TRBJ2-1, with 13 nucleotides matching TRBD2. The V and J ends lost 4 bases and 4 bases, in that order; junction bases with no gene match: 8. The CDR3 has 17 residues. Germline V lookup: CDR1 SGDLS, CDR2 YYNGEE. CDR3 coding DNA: TGTGCCAGCAGCATAACTAGCGGGAGGGCCAGTTACAATGAGCAGTTCTTC. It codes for CASSITSGRASYNEQFF. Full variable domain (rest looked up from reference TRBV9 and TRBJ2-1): DSGVTQTPKHLITATGQRVTLRCSPRSGDLSVYWYQQSLDQGLQFLIQYYNGEERAKGNILERFSAQQFPDLHSELNLSSLELGDSALYFCASSITSGRASYNEQFFGPGTRLTVL.

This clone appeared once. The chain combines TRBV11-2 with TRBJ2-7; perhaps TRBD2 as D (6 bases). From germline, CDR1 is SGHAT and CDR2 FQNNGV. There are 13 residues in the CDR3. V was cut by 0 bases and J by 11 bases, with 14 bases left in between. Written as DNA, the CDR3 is TGTGCCAGCAGCTTAGATCCGGGGGATAGCGAGTACTTC. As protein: CASSLDPGDSEYF.

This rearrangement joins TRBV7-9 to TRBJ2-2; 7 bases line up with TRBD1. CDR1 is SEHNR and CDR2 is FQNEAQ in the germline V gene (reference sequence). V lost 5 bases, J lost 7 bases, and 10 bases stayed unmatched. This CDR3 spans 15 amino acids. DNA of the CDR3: TGTGCCAGCAGCCAAATGACAGGGATGGGCGGGGAGCTGTTTTTT. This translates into CASSQMTGMGGELFF. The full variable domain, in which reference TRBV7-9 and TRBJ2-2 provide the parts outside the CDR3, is DTGVSQNPRHKITKRGQNVTFRCDPISEHNRLYWYRQTLGQGPEFLTYFQNEAQLEKSRLLSDRFSAERPKGSFSTLEIQRTEQGDSAMYLCASSQMTGMGGELFFGEGSRLTVL.

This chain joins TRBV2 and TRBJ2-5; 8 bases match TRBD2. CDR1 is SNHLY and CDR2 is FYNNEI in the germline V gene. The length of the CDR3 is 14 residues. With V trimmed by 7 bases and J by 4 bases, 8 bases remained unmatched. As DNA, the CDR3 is TGTGCCAGCACGGGCGGGAGGAGTATAGAGACCCAGTACTTC. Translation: CASTGGRSIETQYF.

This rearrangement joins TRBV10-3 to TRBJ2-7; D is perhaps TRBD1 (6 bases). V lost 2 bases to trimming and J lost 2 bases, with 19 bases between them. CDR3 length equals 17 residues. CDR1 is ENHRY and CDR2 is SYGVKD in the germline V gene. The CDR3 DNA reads TGTGCCATCAGTGAGGGTCAAGGGGGTTATTTAACCTACGAGCAGTACTTC. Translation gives CAISEGQGGYLTYEQYF.

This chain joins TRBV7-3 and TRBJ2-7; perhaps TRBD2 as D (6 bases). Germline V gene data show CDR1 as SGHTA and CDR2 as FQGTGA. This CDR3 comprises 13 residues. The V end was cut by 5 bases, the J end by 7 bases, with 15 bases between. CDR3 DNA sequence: TGTGCCAGCAGCGCTGGACGTGGGGGGGAGCAGTACTTC. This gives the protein CASSAGRGGEQYF.

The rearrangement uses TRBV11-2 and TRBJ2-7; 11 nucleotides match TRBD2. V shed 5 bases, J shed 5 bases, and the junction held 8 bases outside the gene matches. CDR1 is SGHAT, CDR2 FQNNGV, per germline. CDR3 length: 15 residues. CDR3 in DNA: TGTGCCAGCAGCGTGTTAGCGGGAGGGCCTGACGAGCAGTACTTC. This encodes CASSVLAGGPDEQYF.

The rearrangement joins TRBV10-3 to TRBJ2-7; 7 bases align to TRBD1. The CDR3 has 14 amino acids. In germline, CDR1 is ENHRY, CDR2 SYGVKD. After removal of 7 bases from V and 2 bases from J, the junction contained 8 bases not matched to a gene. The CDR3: CAITTTGIAYEQYF. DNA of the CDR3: TGTGCCATCACCACGACAGGGATCGCCTACGAGCAGTACTTC.

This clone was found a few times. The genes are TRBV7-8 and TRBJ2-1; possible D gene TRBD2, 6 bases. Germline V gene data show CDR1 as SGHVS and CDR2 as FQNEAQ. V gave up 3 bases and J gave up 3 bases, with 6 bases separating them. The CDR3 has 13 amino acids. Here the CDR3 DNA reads TGTGCCAGCAGCTTGACTAGCTACAATGAGCAGTTCTTC. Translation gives CASSLTSYNEQFF.

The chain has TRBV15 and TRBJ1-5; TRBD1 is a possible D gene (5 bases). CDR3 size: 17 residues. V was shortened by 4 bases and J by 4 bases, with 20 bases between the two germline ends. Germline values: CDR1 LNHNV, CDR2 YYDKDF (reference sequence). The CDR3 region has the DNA TGTGCCACCAGCAAAACGGGGGAGGGGCTAACTAATCAGCCCCAGCATTTT. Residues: CATSKTGEGLTNQPQHF.

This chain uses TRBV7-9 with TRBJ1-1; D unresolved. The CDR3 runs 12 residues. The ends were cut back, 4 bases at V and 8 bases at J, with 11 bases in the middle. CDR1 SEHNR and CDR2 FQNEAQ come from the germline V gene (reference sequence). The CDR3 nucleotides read TGTGCCAGCAGCTATAGTTCCCCAGAAGCTTTCTTT. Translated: CASSYSSPEAFF.

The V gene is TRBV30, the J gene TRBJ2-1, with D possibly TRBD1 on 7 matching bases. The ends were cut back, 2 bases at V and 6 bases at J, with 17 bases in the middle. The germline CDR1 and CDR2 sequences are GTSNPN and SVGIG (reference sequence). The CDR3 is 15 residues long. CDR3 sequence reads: CAWSPGGGAANEQFF. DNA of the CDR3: TGTGCCTGGAGTCCAGGAGGGGGCGCCGCCAATGAGCAGTTCTTC.

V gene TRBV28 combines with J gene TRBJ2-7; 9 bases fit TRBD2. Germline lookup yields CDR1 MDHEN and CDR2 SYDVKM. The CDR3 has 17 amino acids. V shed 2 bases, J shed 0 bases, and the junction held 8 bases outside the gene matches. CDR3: CASSLPGLASSSYEQYF. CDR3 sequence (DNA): TGTGCCAGCAGTTTACCAGGACTAGCGTCGAGCTCCTACGAGCAGTACTTC. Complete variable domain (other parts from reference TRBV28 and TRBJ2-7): DVKVTQSSRYLVKRTGEKVFLECVQDMDHENMFWYRQDPGLGLRLIYFSYDVKMKEKGDIPEGYSVSREKKERFSLILESASTNQTSMYLCASSLPGLASSSYEQYFGPGTRLTVT.

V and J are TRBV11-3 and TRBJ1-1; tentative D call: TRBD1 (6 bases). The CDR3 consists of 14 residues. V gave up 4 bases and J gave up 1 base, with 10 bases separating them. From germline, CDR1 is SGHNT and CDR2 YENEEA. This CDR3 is CASSSQGENTEAFF. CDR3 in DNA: TGTGCCAGCAGCTCACAGGGCGAGAACACTGAAGCTTTCTTT.

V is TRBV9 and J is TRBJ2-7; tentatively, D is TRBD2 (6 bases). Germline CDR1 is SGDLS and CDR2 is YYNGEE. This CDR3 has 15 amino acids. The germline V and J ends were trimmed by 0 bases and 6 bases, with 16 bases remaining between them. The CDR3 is CASSVGIGTASEQYF. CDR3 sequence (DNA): TGTGCCAGCAGCGTAGGTATTGGGACTGCTAGCGAGCAGTACTTC.

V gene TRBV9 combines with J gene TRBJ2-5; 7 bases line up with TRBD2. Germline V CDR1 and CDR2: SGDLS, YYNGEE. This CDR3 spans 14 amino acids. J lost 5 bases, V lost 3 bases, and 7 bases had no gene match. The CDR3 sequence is CASSAILAGETQYF. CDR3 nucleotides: TGTGCCAGCAGCGCCATCTTAGCGGGCGAGACCCAGTACTTC.

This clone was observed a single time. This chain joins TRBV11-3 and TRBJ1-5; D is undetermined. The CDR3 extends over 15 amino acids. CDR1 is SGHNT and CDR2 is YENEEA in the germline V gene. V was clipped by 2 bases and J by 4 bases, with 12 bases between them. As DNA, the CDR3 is TGTGCCAGCAGCTTAAGAGGTACTGGTAATCAGCCCCAGCATTTT. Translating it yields CASSLRGTGNQPQHF.

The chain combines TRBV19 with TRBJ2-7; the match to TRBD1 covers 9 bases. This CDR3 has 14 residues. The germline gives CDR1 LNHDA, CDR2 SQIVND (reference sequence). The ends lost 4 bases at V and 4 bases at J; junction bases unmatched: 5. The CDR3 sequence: CASSTTGGAYEQYF. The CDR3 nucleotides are TGTGCCAGTAGTACCACAGGGGGCGCTTACGAGCAGTACTTC.